A single sample is the source of the 4 T cell receptor beta chains below, sequenced in a study of blood T cell repertoires in COVID-19. Using immunoSEQ multiplex PCR, the repertoire was profiled, and TCRdb retains in-frame clones only, with some absent. The table lists roughly 33,000 clones, around 87% of them singletons. Sequencing was carried out using peripheral blood. The origin of the receptors is a man older than 75 with active COVID-19.

V is TRBV10-2 and J is TRBJ2-1; TRBD2 aligns across 7 bases. The J segment lost 9 bases and the V segment lost 5 bases, leaving 7 bases of the junction unmatched. The CDR3 has 13 amino acids. The germline gives CDR1 WSHSY, CDR2 SAAADI. The CDR3 protein is CASSSGTKGEQFF. DNA of the CDR3: TGCGCCAGCAGTTCGGGGACTAAAGGTGAGCAGTTCTTC.

The rearrangement links TRBV28 to TRBJ1-4, with TRBD1 matching over 9 bases. From germline, CDR1 is MDHEN and CDR2 SYDVKM. The CDR3 has 18 residues. With 5 bases clipped from V and 7 bases from J, the junction kept 17 bases outside the gene matches. The CDR3 nucleotides read TGTGCCAGCAGTCACCCAACGGGACAGGGTTACAGGAGTGAAAAACTGTTTTTT. Translation: CASSHPTGQGYRSEKLFF.

This chain links TRBV3-1 (or the pseudogene TRBV3-2) with TRBJ2-7; 7 bases line up with TRBD2. V trimming: 4 bases; J trimming: 6 bases; junction bases outside the gene matches: 9. Germline values: CDR1 LGHDT, CDR2 YNNKEL (reference sequence). The CDR3 loop spans 14 amino acids. The CDR3 coding sequence is TGTGCCAGCAGCCGCGAGCGGGATTGGTCCGAGCAGTACTTC. Translation gives CASSRERDWSEQYF.

The chain uses TRBV4-1 and TRBJ1-3; TRBD1 might be the D (5 bases). Trimming stripped 1 base from V and 8 bases from J, with 9 bases between. The CDR3 spans 13 residues. Per the germline V gene, CDR1 is MGHRA and CDR2 is YSYEKL. The CDR3, as DNA: TGCGCCAGCAGCCAAGGCAGGGTGGACACCATATATTTT. This codes for CASSQGRVDTIYF.